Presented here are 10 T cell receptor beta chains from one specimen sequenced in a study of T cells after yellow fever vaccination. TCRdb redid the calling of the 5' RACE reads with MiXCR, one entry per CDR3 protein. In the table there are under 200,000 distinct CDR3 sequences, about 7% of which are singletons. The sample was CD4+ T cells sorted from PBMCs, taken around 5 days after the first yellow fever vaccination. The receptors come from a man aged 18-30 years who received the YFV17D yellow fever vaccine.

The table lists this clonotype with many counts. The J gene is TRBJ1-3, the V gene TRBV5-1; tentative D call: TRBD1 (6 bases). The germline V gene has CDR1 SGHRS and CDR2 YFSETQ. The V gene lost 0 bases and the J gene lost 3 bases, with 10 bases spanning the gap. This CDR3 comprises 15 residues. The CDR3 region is CASSLGGGHGNTIYF. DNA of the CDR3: TGCGCCAGCAGCTTGGGAGGGGGTCATGGAAACACCATATATTTT.

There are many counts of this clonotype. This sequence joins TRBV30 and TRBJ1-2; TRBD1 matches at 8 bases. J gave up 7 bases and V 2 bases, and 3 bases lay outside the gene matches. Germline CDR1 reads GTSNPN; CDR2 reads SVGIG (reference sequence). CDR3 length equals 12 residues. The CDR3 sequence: CAWSSGTGGYTF. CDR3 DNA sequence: TGTGCCTGGAGTTCGGGGACAGGTGGCTACACCTTC.

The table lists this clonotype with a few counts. CDR3 residues: CASSFSGTSGGVRQETQYF. Here the CDR3 DNA reads TGTGCCAGCAGCTTCTCCGGGACTAGCGGGGGGGTTAGGCAAGAGACCCAGTACTTC. The rearrangement uses TRBV11-2 and TRBJ2-5; TRBD2 matches 16 bases. This CDR3 has 19 residues. With V trimmed by 3 bases and J by 2 bases, 9 bases remained unmatched. CDR1 is SGHAT and CDR2 is FQNNGV in the germline V gene.

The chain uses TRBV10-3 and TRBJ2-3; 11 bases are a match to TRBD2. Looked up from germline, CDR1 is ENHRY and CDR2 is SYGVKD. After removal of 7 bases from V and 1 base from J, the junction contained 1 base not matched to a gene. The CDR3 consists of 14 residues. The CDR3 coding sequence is TGTGCCATCAAGACTAGCGGGGGCACAGATACGCAGTATTTT. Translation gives CAIKTSGGTDTQYF.

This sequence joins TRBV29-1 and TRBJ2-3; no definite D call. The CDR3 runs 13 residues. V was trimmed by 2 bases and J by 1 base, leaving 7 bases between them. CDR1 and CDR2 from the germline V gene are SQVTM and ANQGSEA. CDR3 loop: CSVETPGTDTQYF. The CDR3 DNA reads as TGCAGCGTTGAAACCCCCGGCACAGATACGCAGTATTTT.

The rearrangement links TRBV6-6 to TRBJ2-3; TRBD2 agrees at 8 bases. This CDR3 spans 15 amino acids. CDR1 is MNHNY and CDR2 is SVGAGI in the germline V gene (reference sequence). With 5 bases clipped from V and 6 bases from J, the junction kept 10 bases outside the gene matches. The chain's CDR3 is CASSLRSGGGDTQYF. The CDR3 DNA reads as TGTGCCAGCAGTCTCCGTTCGGGGGGGGGCGATACGCAGTATTTT.

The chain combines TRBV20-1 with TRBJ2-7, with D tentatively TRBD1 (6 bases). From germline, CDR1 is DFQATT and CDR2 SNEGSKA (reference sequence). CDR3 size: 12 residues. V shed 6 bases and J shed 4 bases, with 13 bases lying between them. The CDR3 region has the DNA TGCAGTGCCAGTTCACAGGGTTACGAGCAGTACTTC. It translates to CSASSQGYEQYF.

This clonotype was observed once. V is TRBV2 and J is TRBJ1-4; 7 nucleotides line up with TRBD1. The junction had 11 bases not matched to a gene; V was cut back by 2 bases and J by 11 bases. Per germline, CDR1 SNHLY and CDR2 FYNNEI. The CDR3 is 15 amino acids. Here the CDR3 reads CASSEHTGAFRKLFF. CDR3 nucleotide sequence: TGTGCCAGCAGTGAACACACAGGGGCTTTTCGGAAACTGTTTTTT. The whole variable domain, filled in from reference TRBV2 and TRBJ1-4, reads EPEVTQTPSHQVTQMGQEVILRCVPISNHLYFYWYRQILGQKVEFLVSFYNNEISEKSEIFDDQFSVERPDGSNFTLKIRSTKLEDSAMYFCASSEHTGAFRKLFFGSGTQLSVL.

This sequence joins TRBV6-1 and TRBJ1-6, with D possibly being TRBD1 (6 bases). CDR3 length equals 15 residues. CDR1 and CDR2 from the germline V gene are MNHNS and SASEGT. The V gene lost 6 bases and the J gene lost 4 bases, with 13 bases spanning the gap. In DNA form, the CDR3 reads TGTGCCAGCAGACGCGAGGGGGGTTATAATTCACCCCTCCACTTT. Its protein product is CASRREGGYNSPLHF.

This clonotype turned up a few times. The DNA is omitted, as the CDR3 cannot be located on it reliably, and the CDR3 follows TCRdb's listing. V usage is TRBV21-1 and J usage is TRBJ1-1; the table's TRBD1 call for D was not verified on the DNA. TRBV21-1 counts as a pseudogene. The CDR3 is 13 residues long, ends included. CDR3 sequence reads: CASSWGAGTEAFF.